This T cell receptor (beta chain) was sequenced in a study of blood T cells in healthy people across ages. Germline loops: CDR1 SGHRS, CDR2 YFSETQ. V was cut by 0 bases and J by 5 bases, with 8 bases left in between. This CDR3 contains 13 residues. Combining a sample-barcoded 5' primer with a J-beta primer mix, a second PCR ran for about 7 to 11 cycles. Each CDR3 protein is one row after TCRdb ran MiXCR on the 5' RACE reads. The sample holds around 1.7 million distinct CDR3 sequences, about 28% seen once. The receptor comes from a woman in her 30s in good health. Sample: blood. V and J are TRBV5-1 and TRBJ1-1, with no clear D. The CDR3 sequence: CASSLEAQTEAFF. The CDR3 DNA follows: TGCGCCAGCAGCTTGGAGGCGCAGACTGAAGCTTTCTTT.